This T cell receptor (beta chain) stems from a study of technical replicates of blood from several donors. Measured with immunoSEQ multiplex PCR; TCRdb has only the in-frame clones, and not every one. This sample has fewer than 80,000 clones, with just under 90% found just once. The length of the CDR3 is 14 residues. Germline V gene sequence: CDR1 LGHNA, CDR2 YNFKEQ. V shed 5 bases and J 3 bases; nucleotides not matched to a gene: 4. What was sequenced was PBMCs. This receptor was identified in a human donor in good health. Some clones in this sample may be carry-over from other donors' samples. The rearrangement uses TRBV4-2 and TRBJ2-1, with TRBD2 matching 7 bases. The CDR3 loop reads CASSSGGDYNEQFF. Written as DNA, the CDR3 is TGTGCCAGCAGCTCGGGGGGTGACTACAATGAGCAGTTCTTC.